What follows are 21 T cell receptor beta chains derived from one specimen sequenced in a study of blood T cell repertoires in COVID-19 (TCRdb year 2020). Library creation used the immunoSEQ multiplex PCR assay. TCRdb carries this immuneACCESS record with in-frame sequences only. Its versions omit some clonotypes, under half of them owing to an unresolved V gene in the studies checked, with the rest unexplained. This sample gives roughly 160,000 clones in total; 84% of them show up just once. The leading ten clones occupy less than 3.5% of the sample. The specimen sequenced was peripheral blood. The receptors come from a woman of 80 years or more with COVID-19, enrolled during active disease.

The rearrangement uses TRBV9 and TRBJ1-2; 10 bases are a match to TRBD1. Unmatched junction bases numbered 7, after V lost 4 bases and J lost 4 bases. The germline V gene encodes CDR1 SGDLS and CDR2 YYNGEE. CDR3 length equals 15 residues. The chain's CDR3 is CASSPRTGGSYGYTF. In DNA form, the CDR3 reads TGTGCCAGCAGCCCACGGACAGGGGGGAGCTATGGCTACACCTTC.

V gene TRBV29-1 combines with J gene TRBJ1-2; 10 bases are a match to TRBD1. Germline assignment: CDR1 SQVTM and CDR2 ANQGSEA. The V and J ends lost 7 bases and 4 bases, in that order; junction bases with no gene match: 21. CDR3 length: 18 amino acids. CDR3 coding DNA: TGCAGCGCTGGTGGGGCCTGGGACAGGGGCCGCGTGGGCTATGGCTACACCTTC. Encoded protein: CSAGGAWDRGRVGYGYTF.

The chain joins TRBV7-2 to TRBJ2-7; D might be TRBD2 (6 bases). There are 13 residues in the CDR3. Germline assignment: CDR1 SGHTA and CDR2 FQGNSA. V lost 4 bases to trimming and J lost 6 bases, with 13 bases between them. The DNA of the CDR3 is TGTGCCAGCAGCTCCCAACTAGCCGGCGAGCAGTACTTC. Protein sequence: CASSSQLAGEQYF. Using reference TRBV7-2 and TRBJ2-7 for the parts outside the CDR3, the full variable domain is GAGVSQSPSNKVTEKGKDVELRCDPISGHTALYWYRQSLGQGLEFLIYFQGNSAPDKSGLPSDRFSAERTGGSVSTLTIQRTQQEDSAVYLCASSSQLAGEQYFGPGTRLTVT.

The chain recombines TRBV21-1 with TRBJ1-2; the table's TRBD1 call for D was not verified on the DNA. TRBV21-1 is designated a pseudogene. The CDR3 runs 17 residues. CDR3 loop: CASHQGDRGRFAYGYTF. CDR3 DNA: TGTGCCAGCCACCAGGGGGACAGGGGGCGATTCGCCTATGGCTACACCTTC.

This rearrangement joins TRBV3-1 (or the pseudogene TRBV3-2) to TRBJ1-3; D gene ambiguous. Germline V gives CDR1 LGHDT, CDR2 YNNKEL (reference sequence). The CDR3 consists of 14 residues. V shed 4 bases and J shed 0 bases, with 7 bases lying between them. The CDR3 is CASSPRDSGNTIYF. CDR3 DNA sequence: TGTGCCAGCAGCCCGCGAGACTCTGGAAACACCATATATTTT.

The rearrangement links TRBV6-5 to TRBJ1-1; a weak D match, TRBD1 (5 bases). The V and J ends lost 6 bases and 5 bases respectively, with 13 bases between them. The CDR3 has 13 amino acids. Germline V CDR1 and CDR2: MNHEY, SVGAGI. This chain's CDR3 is CASRRDFWTEAFF. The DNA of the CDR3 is TGTGCCAGCAGGAGGGACTTCTGGACTGAAGCTTTCTTT.

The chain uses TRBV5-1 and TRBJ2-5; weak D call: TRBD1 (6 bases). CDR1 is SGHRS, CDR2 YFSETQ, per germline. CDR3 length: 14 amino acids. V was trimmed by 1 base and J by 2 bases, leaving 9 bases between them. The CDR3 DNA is TGCGCCAGCAGCTTGCAGGGGACGCAAGAGACCCAGTACTTC. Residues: CASSLQGTQETQYF.

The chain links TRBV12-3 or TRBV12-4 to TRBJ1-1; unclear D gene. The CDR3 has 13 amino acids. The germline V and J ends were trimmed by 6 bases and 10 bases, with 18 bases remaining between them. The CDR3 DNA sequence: TGTGCCAGCAGGGTCTTCGAGGTCTGGATAGCTTTCTTT. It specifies CASRVFEVWIAFF.

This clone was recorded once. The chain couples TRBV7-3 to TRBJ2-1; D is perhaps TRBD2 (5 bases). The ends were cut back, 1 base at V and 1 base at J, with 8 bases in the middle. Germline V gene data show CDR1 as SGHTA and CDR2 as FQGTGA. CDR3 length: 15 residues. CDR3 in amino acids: CASSLRTGSYNEQFF. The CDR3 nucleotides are TGTGCCAGCAGCTTAAGGACGGGATCCTACAATGAGCAGTTCTTC.

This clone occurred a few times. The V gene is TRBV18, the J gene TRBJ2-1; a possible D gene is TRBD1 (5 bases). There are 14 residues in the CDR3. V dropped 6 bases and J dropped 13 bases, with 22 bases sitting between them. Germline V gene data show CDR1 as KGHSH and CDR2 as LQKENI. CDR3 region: CASSIFTAGARQFF. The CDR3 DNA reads TGTGCCAGCTCCATCTTCACCGCTGGGGCCCGACAGTTCTTC.

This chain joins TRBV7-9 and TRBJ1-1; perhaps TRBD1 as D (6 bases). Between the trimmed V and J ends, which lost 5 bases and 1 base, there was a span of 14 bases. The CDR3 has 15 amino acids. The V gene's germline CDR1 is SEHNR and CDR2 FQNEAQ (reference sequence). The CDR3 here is CASSLSGGTNTEAFF. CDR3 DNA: TGTGCCAGCAGCCTAAGTGGGGGCACGAACACTGAAGCTTTCTTT.

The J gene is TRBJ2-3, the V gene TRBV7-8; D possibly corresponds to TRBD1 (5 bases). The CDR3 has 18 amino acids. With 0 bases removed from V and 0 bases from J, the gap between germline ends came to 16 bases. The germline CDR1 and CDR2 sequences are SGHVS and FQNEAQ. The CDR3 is CASSLAPLGAFSTDTQYF. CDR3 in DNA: TGTGCCAGCAGCTTAGCGCCCCTAGGGGCTTTTAGCACAGATACGCAGTATTTT.

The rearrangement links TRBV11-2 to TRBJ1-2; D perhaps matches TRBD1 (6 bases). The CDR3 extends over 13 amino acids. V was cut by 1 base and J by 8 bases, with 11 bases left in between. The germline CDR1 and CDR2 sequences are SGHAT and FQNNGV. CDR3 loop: CASSLAGALGYTF. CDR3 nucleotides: TGTGCCAGCAGCTTAGCAGGGGCCCTAGGCTACACCTTC.

CDR3 nucleotide sequence: TGTGCCAGCAGCTTGGAGACACTAGCGGTGAACACCGGGGAGCTGTTTTTT. Translation: CASSLETLAVNTGELFF. The rearrangement uses TRBV5-8 and TRBJ2-2; TRBD2 aligns across 8 bases. Unmatched junction bases numbered 5, after V lost 0 bases and J lost 1 base. The CDR3 extends over 17 amino acids. Per germline, CDR1 SGHTS and CDR2 YDEGEE.

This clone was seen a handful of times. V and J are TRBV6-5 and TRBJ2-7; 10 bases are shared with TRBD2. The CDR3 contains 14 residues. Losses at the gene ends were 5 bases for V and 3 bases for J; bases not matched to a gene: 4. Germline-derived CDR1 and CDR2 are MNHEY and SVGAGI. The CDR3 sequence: CASSLAGDGYEQYF. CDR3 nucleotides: TGTGCCAGCAGTCTAGCGGGAGATGGCTACGAGCAGTACTTC.

CDR3 coding DNA: TGTGCCAGCAAGGGGGACACGCAGTATTTT. Amino acids: CASKGDTQYF. This rearrangement joins TRBV5-4 to TRBJ2-3; D is possibly TRBD1 (6 bases). V lost 6 bases and J 9 bases, leaving 8 bases between the germline ends. This CDR3 has 10 amino acids. The V gene's germline CDR1 is SGHNT and CDR2 YYREEE (reference sequence).

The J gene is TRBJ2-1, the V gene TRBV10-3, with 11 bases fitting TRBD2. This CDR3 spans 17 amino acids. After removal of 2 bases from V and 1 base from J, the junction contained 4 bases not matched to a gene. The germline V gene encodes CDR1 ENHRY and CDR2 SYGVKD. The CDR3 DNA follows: TGTGCCATCAGTGAGATTAGCGGGGGGGCTTCCTACAATGAGCAGTTCTTC. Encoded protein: CAISEISGGASYNEQFF.

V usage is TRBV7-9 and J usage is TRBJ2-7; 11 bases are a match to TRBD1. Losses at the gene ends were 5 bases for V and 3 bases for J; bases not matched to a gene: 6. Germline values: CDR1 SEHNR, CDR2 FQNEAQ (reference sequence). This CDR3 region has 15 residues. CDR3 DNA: TGTGCCAGCAGCCGACGGACAGGGGGCAACTACGAGCAGTACTTC. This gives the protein CASSRRTGGNYEQYF.

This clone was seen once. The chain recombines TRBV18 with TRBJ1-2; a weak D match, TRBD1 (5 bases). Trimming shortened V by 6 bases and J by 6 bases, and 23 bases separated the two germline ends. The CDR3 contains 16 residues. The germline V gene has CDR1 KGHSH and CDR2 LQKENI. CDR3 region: CASSTVGAAGRDGYTF. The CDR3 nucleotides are TGTGCCAGCTCGACGGTAGGAGCCGCAGGGAGGGATGGCTACACCTTC.

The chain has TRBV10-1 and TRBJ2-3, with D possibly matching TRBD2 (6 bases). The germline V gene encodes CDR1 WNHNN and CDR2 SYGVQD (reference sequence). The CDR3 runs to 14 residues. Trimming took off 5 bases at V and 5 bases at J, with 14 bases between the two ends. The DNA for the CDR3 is TGCGCCAGCAGTAATAGCGGAGAGGGAGATACGCAGTATTTT. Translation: CASSNSGEGDTQYF.

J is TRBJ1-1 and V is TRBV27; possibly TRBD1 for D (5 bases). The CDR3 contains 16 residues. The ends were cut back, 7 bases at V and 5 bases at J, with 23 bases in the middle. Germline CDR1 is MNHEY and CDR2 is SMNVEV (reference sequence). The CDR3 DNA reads TGTGCCAGCAAAGCCCGCGGGGGGGTGGGGCGAACTGAAGCTTTCTTT. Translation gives CASKARGGVGRTEAFF.